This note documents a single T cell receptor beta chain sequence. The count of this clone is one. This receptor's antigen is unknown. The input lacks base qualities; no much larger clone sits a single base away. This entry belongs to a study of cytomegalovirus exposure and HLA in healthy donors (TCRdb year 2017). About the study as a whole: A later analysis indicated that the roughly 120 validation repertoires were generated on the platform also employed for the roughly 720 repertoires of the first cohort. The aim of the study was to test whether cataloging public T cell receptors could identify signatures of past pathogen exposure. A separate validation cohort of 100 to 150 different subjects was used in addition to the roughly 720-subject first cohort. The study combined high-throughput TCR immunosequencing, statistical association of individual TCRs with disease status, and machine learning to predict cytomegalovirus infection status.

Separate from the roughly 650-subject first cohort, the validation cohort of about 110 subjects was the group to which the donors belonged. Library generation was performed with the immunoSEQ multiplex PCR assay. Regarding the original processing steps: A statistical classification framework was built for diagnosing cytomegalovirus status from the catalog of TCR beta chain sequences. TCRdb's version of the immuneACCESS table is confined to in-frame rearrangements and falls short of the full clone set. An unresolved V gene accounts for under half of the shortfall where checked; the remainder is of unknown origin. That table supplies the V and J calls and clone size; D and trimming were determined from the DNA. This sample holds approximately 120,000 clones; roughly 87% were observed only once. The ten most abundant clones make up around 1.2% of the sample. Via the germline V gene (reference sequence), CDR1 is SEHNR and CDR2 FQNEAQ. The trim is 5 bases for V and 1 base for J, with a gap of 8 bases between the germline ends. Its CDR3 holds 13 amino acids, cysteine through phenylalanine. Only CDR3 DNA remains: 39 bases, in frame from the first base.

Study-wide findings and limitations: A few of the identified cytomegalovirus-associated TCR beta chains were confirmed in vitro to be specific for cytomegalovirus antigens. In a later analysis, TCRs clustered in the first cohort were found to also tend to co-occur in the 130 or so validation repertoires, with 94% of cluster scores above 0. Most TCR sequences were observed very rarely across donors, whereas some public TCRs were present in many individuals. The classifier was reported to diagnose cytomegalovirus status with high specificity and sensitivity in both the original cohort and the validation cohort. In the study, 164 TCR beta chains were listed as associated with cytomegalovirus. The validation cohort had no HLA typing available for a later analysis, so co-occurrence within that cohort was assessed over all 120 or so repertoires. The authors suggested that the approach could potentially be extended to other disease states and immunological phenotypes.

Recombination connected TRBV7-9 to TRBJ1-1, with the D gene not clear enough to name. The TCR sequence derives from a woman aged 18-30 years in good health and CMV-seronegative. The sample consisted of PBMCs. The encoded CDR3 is CASSPPGNTEAFF. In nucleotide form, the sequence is TGTGCCAGCAGCCCTCCAGGGAACACTGAAGCTTTCTTT.